The text below deals with one T cell receptor (beta chain). Its antigen is unidentified. This CDR3 has 13 amino acids. V lost 1 base to trimming and J lost 1 base, with 5 bases between them. Germline assignment: CDR1 SGHNT and CDR2 YYREEE (reference sequence). This record belongs to a study of T cells after yellow fever vaccination. TCRdb redid the calling of the 5' RACE reads with MiXCR, one entry per CDR3 protein. The sample has 120,000 or so distinct CDR3 sequences, roughly 15% seen once. Regarding the study as a whole: Shared CD4/CD8 clonotypes were a small share, likely from convergent recombination. Among primary-vaccination clones, most reappeared after the booster, at almost 98% for CD4 and 88% for CD8.

The TCR originated in a man in his late teens or twenties who received the YFV17D yellow fever vaccine. This chain joins TRBV5-4 and TRBJ1-1; D gene ambiguous. The sequencing used CD8+ T cells sorted from PBMCs, collected 5 days after the yellow fever booster vaccination. DNA of the CDR3: TGTGCCAGCAGCTTGATTGGGAACACTGAAGCTTTCTTT. It codes for CASSLIGNTEAFF.